The rows below give T cell receptor beta chains drawn from one sample of a study of T cells in Graves' hyperthyroidism and ophthalmopathy. A single record per CDR3 protein comes from TCRdb applying MiXCR to the multiplex PCR reads. The sample includes fewer than 650,000 distinct CDR3 sequences, 11% to 15% of them seen just once. Material for sequencing was blood. The receptors here all came from a woman aged 30 to 39 with Graves' hyperthyroidism that later progressed to Graves' ophthalmopathy. The CDR3 runs from the conserved cysteine through the conserved F or W. A D gene is named only where the DNA matches it firmly. Not every row has a clone size; where given, it reads once, few, many or a size class.

d_gene	abundance	v_gene	j_gene	CDR3aa	CDR3nt
.	many	TRBV27	TRBJ1-6	CASSSTGYNSPLHF	TGTGCCAGCAGTTCGACGGGCTATAATTCACCCCTCCACTTT
.	few	TRBV9	TRBJ2-7	CASSGRDSEYEQYF	TGTGCCAGCAGCGGAAGGGACTCCGAATACGAGCAGTACTTC
.	many	TRBV28	TRBJ1-1	CASSLILVNTEAFF	TGTGCCAGCAGTTTAATTCTAGTGAACACTGAAGCTTTCTTT
TRBD1	few	TRBV6-1	TRBJ2-3	CASSERDRGGDTQYF	TGTGCCAGCAGTGAACGCGACAGGGGAGGAGATACGCAGTATTTT
TRBD2	.	TRBV27	TRBJ2-7	CASSLGEGGEQYF	TGTGCCAGCAGTTTAGGGGAGGGAGGCGAGCAGTACTTC
.	.	TRBV4-1	TRBJ2-7	CASSQGVSYEQYF	TGCGCCAGCAGCCAAGGTGTATCCTACGAGCAGTACTTC
.	many	TRBV14	TRBJ1-1	CASSQDRGGHNLNTEAFF	TGTGCCAGCAGCCAAGATCGGGGGGGACACAATCTAAACACTGAAGCTTTCTTT
.	few	TRBV4-1	TRBJ1-3	CASSQEYRDPGNTIYF	TGCGCCAGCAGCCAAGAATACCGGGACCCTGGAAACACCATATATTTT
.	many	TRBV12-3/TRBV12-4	TRBJ2-5	CASSYGGGETQYF	TGTGCCAGCAGTTACGGGGGTGGAGAGACCCAGTACTTC
.	few	TRBV7-9	TRBJ2-7	CASSLGEYEQYF	TGTGCCAGCTCCCTGGGGGAGTACGAGCAGTACTTC
TRBD1	.	TRBV7-9	TRBJ1-2	CASSFIGGAGGYTF	TGTGCCAGCAGCTTTATAGGGGGCGCGGGAGGCTACACCTTC
TRBD1	many	TRBV24-1	TRBJ2-5	CATSGQGQETQYF	TGTGCCACCAGTGGACAGGGACAAGAGACCCAGTACTTC